The 29 T cell receptor beta chains below were found in one sample sequenced in a study of shared clonotypes between healthy human individuals. Sequenced by immunoSEQ multiplex PCR; TCRdb stores in-frame clones only, minus some. The sample shows about 450,000 clones, roughly 83% of them seen only once. Material: PBMCs. The receptor set was obtained from a middle-aged woman in good health. Some clones in this sample may be carry-over from other donors' samples.

This clone was seen only once. The CDR3 loop is CASSLKRGHDTEAFF. CDR3 DNA sequence: TGTGCCAGCAGCTTGAAGAGGGGGCACGACACTGAAGCTTTCTTT. The chain uses TRBV5-6 and TRBJ1-1; 7 positions agree with TRBD1. The CDR3 consists of 15 residues. CDR1 is SGHDT and CDR2 is YYEEEE in the germline V gene. V lost 1 base, J lost 3 bases, and 6 bases stayed unmatched.

The V gene is TRBV2, the J gene TRBJ1-2, with a weak D call TRBD1 (5 bases). Germline CDR1 is SNHLY and CDR2 is FYNNEI. V was shortened by 1 base and J by 8 bases, with 20 bases between the two germline ends. The CDR3 contains 16 residues. The CDR3 nucleotides read TGTGCCAGCAGTGAAGGATCGCGGGGACCACTTAGGGGCTACACCTTC. Protein: CASSEGSRGPLRGYTF. Combining the CDR3 with reference TRBV2 and TRBJ1-2 gives the whole variable domain EPEVTQTPSHQVTQMGQEVILRCVPISNHLYFYWYRQILGQKVEFLVSFYNNEISEKSEIFDDQFSVERPDGSNFTLKIRSTKLEDSAMYFCASSEGSRGPLRGYTFGSGTRLTVV.

In its sample, this clone was seen once. CDR3 sequence reads: CASSLYGTGGGDAFF. The CDR3 DNA reads TGTGCCAGCAGCTTATACGGGACAGGGGGCGGCGATGCCTTCTTT. The chain joins TRBV7-2 to TRBJ1-1; TRBD1 aligns across 12 bases. J was trimmed by 14 bases and V by 2 bases; bases with no gene match: 12. The CDR3 contains 15 residues. CDR1 SGHTA and CDR2 FQGNSA come from the germline V gene.

This clone was seen repeatedly, ten times or more. The V call is TRBV2, the J call TRBJ1-1; 7 positions agree with TRBD1. Trimming removed 8 bases from V and 12 bases from J; junction bases left unmatched: 12. This CDR3 contains 12 residues. The germline gives CDR1 SNHLY, CDR2 FYNNEI. CDR3 in DNA: TGTGCCAGCCATCCCACAGGGGATTATACTTTCTTT. This gives the protein CASHPTGDYTFF.

The chain joins TRBV28 to TRBJ1-1; a possible D gene is TRBD1 (5 bases). V was cut by 3 bases and J by 3 bases, with 11 bases left in between. Germline loops: CDR1 MDHEN, CDR2 SYDVKM. This CDR3 is built from 14 residues. CDR3 DNA: TGTGCCAGCAGTTTCGCGGGGACGGACACTGAAGCTTTCTTT. Amino acids: CASSFAGTDTEAFF.

This chain connects TRBV6-5 to TRBJ2-1; TRBD1 agrees at 9 bases. Germline values: CDR1 MNHEY, CDR2 SVGAGI. The CDR3 has 12 residues. After removal of 6 bases from V and 9 bases from J, the junction contained 3 bases not matched to a gene. The CDR3 coding sequence is TGTGCCAGCAGAGACAGGGGGGTTGAGCAGTTCTTC. Translating it yields CASRDRGVEQFF.

Comments on this clone: One end of the junction is discordant with germline, which a read error may explain. V is TRBV19 and J is TRBJ1-3; no firm D call. Germline lookup yields CDR1 LNHDA and CDR2 SQIVND (reference sequence). The CDR3 has 15 residues. The chain's CDR3 is CASSMPPGSGNTIYF. CDR3 sequence (DNA): TGTGCCAGTAGTATGCCCCCAGGTTCTGGGAACACCATATATTTT.

The chain recombines TRBV15 with TRBJ2-5; D may be TRBD2 (5 bases). Trimming cost V 1 base and J 7 bases, with 13 bases left between them. CDR3 size: 14 residues. Germline V gene lookup returns CDR1 LNHNV and CDR2 YYDKDF (reference sequence). The CDR3 sequence is CATSRAPLGGTQYF. The CDR3 DNA reads TGTGCCACCAGCAGAGCTCCCCTCGGAGGGACCCAGTACTTC.

The chain is built from TRBV28 and TRBJ1-5, with D maybe TRBD1 (6 bases). The CDR3 sequence is 14 residues long. The V end lost 9 bases, the J end lost 3 bases, and 15 bases lay between the germline ends. Looked up from germline, CDR1 is MDHEN and CDR2 is SYDVKM. CDR3: CASLLWGANQPQHF. The DNA of the CDR3 is TGTGCCAGTCTCTTATGGGGGGCCAATCAGCCCCAGCATTTT.

V is TRBV9 and J is TRBJ2-1; D is uncertain. The CDR3 runs 17 residues. V was clipped by 4 bases and J by 2 bases, with 19 bases between them. Looked up from germline, CDR1 is SGDLS and CDR2 is YYNGEE. This CDR3 is CASSLSTGRRAYNEQFF. In DNA, the CDR3 is TGTGCCAGCAGCCTTAGTACTGGACGCCGGGCCTACAATGAGCAGTTCTTC.

For the CDR3, the DNA is TGTGCCAGCAGTTACAGGCAGGGGAACTCAGATACGCAGTATTTT. Translating gives CASSYRQGNSDTQYF. The rearrangement links TRBV6-6 to TRBJ2-3, with D possibly being TRBD1 (6 bases). The V and J ends lost 2 bases and 4 bases respectively, with 13 bases between them. The germline V gene has CDR1 MNHNY and CDR2 SVGAGI (reference sequence). This CDR3 contains 15 residues.

This sequence joins TRBV5-8 and TRBJ2-5; no firm D call. Germline V gene sequence: CDR1 SGHTS, CDR2 YDEGEE. The CDR3 has 14 residues. The ends were cut back, 7 bases at V and 2 bases at J, with 15 bases in the middle. The CDR3 bases are TGTGCCAGCCGGCCCGTGGGCGCTCAAGAGACCCAGTACTTC. It is translated as CASRPVGAQETQYF.

A single count supports this clone. The chain has TRBV11-3 and TRBJ2-3; 11 nucleotides agree with TRBD2. After removal of 1 base from V and 5 bases from J, the junction contained 2 bases not matched to a gene. The CDR3 sequence is 15 residues long. Germline V CDR1 and CDR2: SGHNT, YENEEA. The CDR3 is CASSLGGLAGDTQYF. For the CDR3, the DNA is TGTGCCAGCAGCTTAGGTGGACTAGCGGGAGATACGCAGTATTTT.

The chain joins TRBV11-2 to TRBJ1-2; D is undetermined. V shed 0 bases and J shed 4 bases, with 9 bases lying between them. Germline V gene data show CDR1 as SGHAT and CDR2 as FQNNGV. The CDR3 contains 14 residues. The CDR3 DNA sequence: TGTGCCAGCAGCTTAGACCCCAGACCCTATGGCTACACCTTC. This encodes CASSLDPRPYGYTF.

The chain has TRBV27 and TRBJ1-4; no firm D call. This CDR3 has 20 residues. Germline V gene sequence: CDR1 MNHEY, CDR2 SMNVEV (reference sequence). V was trimmed by 3 bases and J by 0 bases, leaving 23 bases between them. CDR3 in amino acids: CASSFSPWAGSDPTNEKLFF. The CDR3, as DNA: TGTGCCAGCAGTTTCTCTCCGTGGGCGGGAAGTGATCCAACTAATGAAAAACTGTTTTTT.

The chain recombines TRBV28 with TRBJ1-3; 11 bases map to TRBD1. CDR1 is MDHEN and CDR2 is SYDVKM in the germline V gene. J lost 7 bases, V lost 6 bases, and 14 bases had no gene match. CDR3 length: 17 residues. The CDR3 region has the DNA TGTGCCAGCAGGAACCTCCGGGACAGGGGGACTGTCAACACCATATATTTT. Protein product: CASRNLRDRGTVNTIYF.

As for this clone: One junction end does not reproduce the germline sequence, and a read error may be involved. The V gene is TRBV11-2, the J gene TRBJ2-6; D is undetermined. This CDR3 is built from 16 residues. Germline CDR1 SGHAT, CDR2 FQNNGV. This CDR3 reads CASSQEVGSGANVLTF. CDR3 nucleotide sequence: TGCGCCAGCAGCCAAGAAGTCGGCTCTGGGGCCAACGTCCTGACTTTC.

The chain joins TRBV7-9 to TRBJ2-5; 7 bases map to TRBD2. V trimming: 8 bases; J trimming: 5 bases; junction bases outside the gene matches: 5. This CDR3 is 12 amino acids long. Germline assignment: CDR1 SEHNR and CDR2 FQNEAQ (reference sequence). The CDR3 protein is CASGGSGETQYF. The CDR3 DNA is TGTGCCAGCGGCGGGAGCGGCGAGACCCAGTACTTC.

The V gene is TRBV19, the J gene TRBJ1-5; 11 bases are shared with TRBD1. Germline assignment: CDR1 LNHDA and CDR2 SQIVND (reference sequence). Unmatched junction bases numbered 10, after V lost 7 bases and J lost 5 bases. This CDR3 is built from 16 residues. The CDR3 DNA is TGTGCCAGTACTGGACAGGGGGCGAATTTGGATCAGCCCCAGCATTTT. It yields the protein CASTGQGANLDQPQHF.

This chain links TRBV2 with TRBJ2-3; 10 bases agree with TRBD2. Germline assignment: CDR1 SNHLY and CDR2 FYNNEI. V shed 4 bases and J 7 bases; nucleotides not matched to a gene: 8. The CDR3 covers 15 residues. Here the CDR3 DNA reads TGTGCCAGCAGTGGAGCTAGCGGGAGAGTGAATACGCAGTATTTT. Protein: CASSGASGRVNTQYF.

The rearrangement links TRBV2 to TRBJ2-1, with TRBD2 matching over 8 bases. The CDR3 spans 15 residues. Germline values: CDR1 SNHLY, CDR2 FYNNEI. V lost 4 bases, J lost 7 bases, and 9 bases stayed unmatched. The CDR3 DNA is TGTGCCAGCAGTGGACTCGGGACTAGTCGGAATGAGCAGTTCTTC. Translation gives CASSGLGTSRNEQFF.

Note on this clone: Other DNA sequences in the same sample also yield this CDR3. J is TRBJ2-1 and V is TRBV7-2; D unclear. Looked up from germline, CDR1 is SGHTA and CDR2 is FQGNSA. The CDR3 has 13 amino acids. Trimming left V 1 base short and J 5 bases short, with 6 bases between. The CDR3, as DNA: TGTGCCAGCAGCTTAGGGCGTAACAATGAGCAGTTCTTC. Translating it yields CASSLGRNNEQFF.

This chain joins TRBV7-9 and TRBJ2-5; no clear D gene. The CDR3 runs 13 residues. V was clipped by 1 base and J by 13 bases, with 16 bases between them. CDR1 and CDR2 from the germline V gene are SEHNR and FQNEAQ (reference sequence). CDR3 bases: TGTGCCAGCAGCTTAGGGGTTGGGCCCAGGCCGTACTTC. This gives the protein CASSLGVGPRPYF. The entire variable domain, with the rest obtained from reference TRBV7-9 and TRBJ2-5, is as follows: DTGVSQNPRHKITKRGQNVTFRCDPISEHNRLYWYRQTLGQGPEFLTYFQNEAQLEKSRLLSDRFSAERPKGSFSTLEIQRTEQGDSAMYLCASSLGVGPRPYFGPGTRLLVL.

This clone was counted only a few times. The CDR3 bases are TGTGCCAGCAGCTTAACAGGGTATAGCACTGAAGCTTTCTTT. Translated: CASSLTGYSTEAFF. The chain carries TRBV11-2 and TRBJ1-1, with D perhaps TRBD1 (6 bases). With 2 bases removed from V and 4 bases from J, the gap between germline ends came to 11 bases. The CDR3 runs to 14 residues. The V gene's germline CDR1 is SGHAT and CDR2 FQNNGV.

The V gene is TRBV2, the J gene TRBJ1-6; D ambiguous. This CDR3 comprises 12 residues. CDR1 is SNHLY and CDR2 is FYNNEI in the germline V gene. V gave up 6 bases and J gave up 7 bases, with 7 bases separating them. The CDR3 sequence: CASSRENSPLHF. The CDR3 nucleotides are TGTGCCAGCAGCCGAGAAAATTCACCCCTCCACTTT.

The chain links TRBV18 to TRBJ2-1; 8 bases are shared with TRBD1. Germline loops: CDR1 KGHSH, CDR2 LQKENI. CDR3 length: 14 residues. J lost 8 bases, V lost 1 base, and 4 bases had no gene match. Here the CDR3 DNA reads TGTGCCAGCTCACCACGGACAGGGCAGGATGAGCAGTTCTTC. This codes for CASSPRTGQDEQFF.

In this sample, this clone turned up once. The V gene is TRBV7-2, the J gene TRBJ2-1, with 7 bases matching TRBD2. Germline V CDR1 and CDR2: SGHTA, FQGNSA. The CDR3 covers 15 residues. Trimming removed 5 bases from V and 0 bases from J; junction bases left unmatched: 4. The CDR3 bases are TGTGCCAGCAGCGTGGGAGGGCTCTCCTACAATGAGCAGTTCTTC. It specifies CASSVGGLSYNEQFF.

V usage is TRBV18 and J usage is TRBJ2-7; 9 bases are a match to TRBD1. This CDR3 is 16 amino acids long. With 2 bases clipped from V and 5 bases from J, the junction kept 10 bases outside the gene matches. Per the germline V gene, CDR1 is KGHSH and CDR2 is LQKENI. The CDR3 sequence is CASSPFSGQGQHEQYF. CDR3 bases: TGTGCCAGCTCACCATTTTCGGGACAGGGTCAACACGAGCAGTACTTC.

The chain employs TRBV6-6 and TRBJ2-2; TRBD2 might be the D (5 bases). The CDR3 has 15 residues. CDR1 and CDR2 from the germline V gene are MNHNY and SVGAGI (reference sequence). With 5 bases removed from V and 6 bases from J, the gap between germline ends came to 16 bases. For the CDR3, the DNA is TGTGCCAGCAGTCCAACCCTAGAGAGGGCCGGGGAGCTGTTTTTT. This codes for CASSPTLERAGELFF.